Below are 7 T cell receptor beta chains sequenced from a single sample in a study of blood T cell repertoires in COVID-19. Sequencing was performed with immunoSEQ multiplex PCR; in TCRdb, only in-frame clones are kept and a portion is missing. This table holds some 99,000 clones, 87% found once. Sequences were obtained from peripheral blood. These receptors were collected from a man in his 70s with acute or convalescent COVID-19.

This sequence joins TRBV7-9 and TRBJ2-5, with TRBD2 identical over 12 bases. The trim removed 3 bases at V and 5 bases at J, leaving 1 base unmatched. Germline V gene data show CDR1 as SEHNR and CDR2 as FQNEAQ (reference sequence). The CDR3 is 14 residues long. CDR3 protein: CASSLGTSGETQYF. DNA for the CDR3: TGTGCCAGCAGCTTGGGGACTAGCGGGGAGACCCAGTACTTC.

The chain couples TRBV6-5 to TRBJ1-1, with D unclear. V was clipped by 4 bases and J by 0 bases, with 12 bases between them. Germline-derived CDR1 and CDR2 are MNHEY and SVGAGI. The CDR3 sequence is 15 residues long. The CDR3 DNA reads as TGTGCCAGCAGTTCTGCGTATGGTCTGAACACTGAAGCTTTCTTT. Translating gives CASSSAYGLNTEAFF.

This clone was counted only a few times. The rearrangement links TRBV30 to TRBJ2-3; 14 bases line up with TRBD2. The CDR3 extends over 15 amino acids. Germline V CDR1 and CDR2: GTSNPN, SVGIG (reference sequence). V dropped 4 bases and J dropped 2; count of bases not matched to a gene: 2. The chain's CDR3 is CAWMGLAGVTDTQYF. CDR3 in DNA: TGTGCCTGGATGGGACTAGCGGGGGTCACAGATACGCAGTATTTT. Full variable domain (outside the CDR3, taken from reference TRBV30 and TRBJ2-3): SQTIHQWPATLVQPVGSPLSLECTVEGTSNPNLYWYRQAAGRGLQLLFYSVGIGQISSEVPQNLSASRPQDRQFILSSKKLLLSDSGFYLCAWMGLAGVTDTQYFGPGTRLTVL.

The rearrangement links TRBV9 to TRBJ1-1; TRBD1 might be the D (6 bases). Trimming removed 4 bases at V and 1 base at J, with 8 bases between. CDR3 size: 13 residues. From germline, CDR1 is SGDLS and CDR2 YYNGEE. The CDR3 is CASSRTANTEAFF. The CDR3 DNA is TGTGCCAGCAGCCGGACAGCGAACACTGAAGCTTTCTTT.

CDR3 loop: CASVEGSYEQYV. In DNA form, the CDR3 reads TGTGCCAGCGTGGAGGGTTCCTACGAGCAGTACGTC. The rearrangement uses TRBV5-6 and TRBJ2-7, with D possibly matching TRBD2 (6 bases). The V and J ends lost 7 bases and 1 base respectively, with 9 bases between them. Germline V gene sequence: CDR1 SGHDT, CDR2 YYEEEE. The CDR3 sequence is 12 residues long.

V and J are TRBV9 and TRBJ2-7; TRBD2 aligns across 10 bases. The CDR3 runs 15 residues. The V gene end was trimmed by 0 bases and the J gene end by 1 base; junction bases not matched to a gene: 1. Looked up from germline, CDR1 is SGDLS and CDR2 is YYNGEE. The CDR3, as DNA: TGTGCCAGCAGCGTAGTAGCGGGGGGATCCTACGAGCAGTACTTC. Its translation is CASSVVAGGSYEQYF.

The chain carries TRBV6-5 and TRBJ1-6; possibly TRBD1 for D (6 bases). Trimming took off 6 bases at V and 12 bases at J, with 21 bases between the two ends. This CDR3 region has 15 residues. The germline CDR1 and CDR2 sequences are MNHEY and SVGAGI. The CDR3 DNA is TGTGCCAGCAGCCAACTTGGGACAACCCCTCGACCCCTCCACTTT. It yields the protein CASSQLGTTPRPLHF.